The clone carrying this T cell receptor beta chain is a singleton in its sample. Its specificity is not known. Sequenced by immunoSEQ multiplex PCR; TCRdb stores in-frame clones only, minus some. The sample holds hundreds of thousands of clones, 85% to 95% seen once. The CDR3 length is 15 residues. Germline loops: CDR1 SGHVS, CDR2 FQNEAQ. V lost 2 bases and J lost 0, with 9 bases in between. These data belong to a study of shared clonotypes between healthy human individuals. Study observations and caveats: Represented diversity (both genetic and exposure-history) was limited by the small number of donors.

Positive CCR7 selection of CD45RO-negative cells yielded the naive CD8 cells, and terminally differentiated effector memory CD45RA+ cells were excluded. The chain uses TRBV7-8 and TRBJ2-3; D not certain. Specimen: naive CD8+ T cells sorted from blood. The receptor's source is a woman aged 25 to 39 in good health. Written as DNA, the CDR3 is TGTGCCAGCAGCTTACTCAGGCGGAGCACAGATACGCAGTATTTT. Protein product: CASSLLRRSTDTQYF.